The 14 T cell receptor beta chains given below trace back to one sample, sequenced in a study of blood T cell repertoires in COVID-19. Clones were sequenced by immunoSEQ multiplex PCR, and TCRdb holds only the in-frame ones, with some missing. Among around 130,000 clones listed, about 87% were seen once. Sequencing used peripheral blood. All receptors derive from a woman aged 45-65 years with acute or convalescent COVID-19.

This CDR3 is CSAHDSYEQYF. The DNA of the CDR3 is TGCAGTGCCCACGACAGCTACGAGCAGTACTTC. The chain couples TRBV20-1 to TRBJ2-7; tentative D call: TRBD1 (5 bases). V was pared by 6 bases and J by 3 bases, with 9 bases between. CDR1 is DFQATT and CDR2 is SNEGSKA in the germline V gene (reference sequence). The CDR3 is 11 residues long.

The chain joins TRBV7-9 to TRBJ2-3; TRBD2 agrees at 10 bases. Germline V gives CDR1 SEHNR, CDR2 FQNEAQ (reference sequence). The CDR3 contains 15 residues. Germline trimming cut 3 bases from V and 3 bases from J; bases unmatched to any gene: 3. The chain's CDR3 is CASSFASGGTDTQYF. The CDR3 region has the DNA TGTGCCAGCAGCTTTGCTAGCGGGGGTACAGATACGCAGTATTTT.

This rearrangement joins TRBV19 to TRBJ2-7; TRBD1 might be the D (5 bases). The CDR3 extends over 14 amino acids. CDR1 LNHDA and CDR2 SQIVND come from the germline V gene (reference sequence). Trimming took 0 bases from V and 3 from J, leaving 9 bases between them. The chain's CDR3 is CASSIDGARYEQYF. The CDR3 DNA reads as TGTGCCAGTAGTATAGATGGGGCGCGCTACGAGCAGTACTTC.

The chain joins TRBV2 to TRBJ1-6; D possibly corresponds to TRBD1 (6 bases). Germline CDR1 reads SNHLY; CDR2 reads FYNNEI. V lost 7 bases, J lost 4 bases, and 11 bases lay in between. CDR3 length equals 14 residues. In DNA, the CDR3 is TGTGCCAGCAAGAGCAGGGGTTATAATTCACCCCTCCACTTT. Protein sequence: CASKSRGYNSPLHF.

CDR3 nucleotide sequence: TGCGCCAGCAGCCGTCTTATAGGGGCCAGCTCCTACAATGAGCAGTTCTTC. Amino acid sequence: CASSRLIGASSYNEQFF. The chain recombines TRBV4-3 with TRBJ2-1; weak D call: TRBD1 (5 bases). The V end was cut by 4 bases, the J end by 0 bases, with 16 bases between. CDR1 and CDR2 (germline): LGHNA, YSLEER. The CDR3 contains 17 residues.

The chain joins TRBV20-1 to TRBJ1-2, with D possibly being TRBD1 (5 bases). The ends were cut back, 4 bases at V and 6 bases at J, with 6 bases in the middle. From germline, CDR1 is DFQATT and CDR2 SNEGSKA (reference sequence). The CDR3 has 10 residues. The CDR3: CSATGNGYTF. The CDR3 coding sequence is TGCAGTGCTACAGGGAATGGCTACACCTTC.

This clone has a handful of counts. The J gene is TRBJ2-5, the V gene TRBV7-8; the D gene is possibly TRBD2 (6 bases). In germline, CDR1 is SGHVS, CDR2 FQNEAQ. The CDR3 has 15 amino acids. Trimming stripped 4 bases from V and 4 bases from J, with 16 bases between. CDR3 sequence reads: CASSSEGMEGETQYF. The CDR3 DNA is TGTGCCAGCAGCTCGGAGGGTATGGAGGGAGAGACCCAGTACTTC.

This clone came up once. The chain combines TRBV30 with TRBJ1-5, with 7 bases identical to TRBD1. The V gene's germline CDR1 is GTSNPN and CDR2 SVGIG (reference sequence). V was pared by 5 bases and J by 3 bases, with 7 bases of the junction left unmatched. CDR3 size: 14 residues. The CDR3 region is CAWGRGGINQPQHF. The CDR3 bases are TGTGCCTGGGGAAGAGGGGGCATCAATCAGCCCCAGCATTTT.

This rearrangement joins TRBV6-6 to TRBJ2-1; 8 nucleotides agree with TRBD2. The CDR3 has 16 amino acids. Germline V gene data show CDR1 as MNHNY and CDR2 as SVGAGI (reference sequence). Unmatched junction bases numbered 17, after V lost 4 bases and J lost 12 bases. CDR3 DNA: TGTGCCAGCAGTTCCCTCCGGCCGGGAGGGCCGGATGGGCAGTTCTTC. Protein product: CASSSLRPGGPDGQFF.

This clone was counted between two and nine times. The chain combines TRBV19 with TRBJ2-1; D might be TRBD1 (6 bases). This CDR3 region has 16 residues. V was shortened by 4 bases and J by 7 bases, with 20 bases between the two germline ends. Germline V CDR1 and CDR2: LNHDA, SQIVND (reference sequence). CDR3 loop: CASSTQDSYRLNEQFF. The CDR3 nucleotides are TGTGCCAGTAGTACCCAGGACAGCTATAGACTTAATGAGCAGTTCTTC.

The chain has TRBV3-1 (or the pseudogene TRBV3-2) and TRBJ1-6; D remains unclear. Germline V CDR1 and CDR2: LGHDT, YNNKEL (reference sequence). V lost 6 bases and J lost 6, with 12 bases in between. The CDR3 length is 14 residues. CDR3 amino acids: CASSFKHINSPLHF. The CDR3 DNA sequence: TGTGCCAGCAGTTTTAAACACATTAATTCACCCCTCCACTTT.

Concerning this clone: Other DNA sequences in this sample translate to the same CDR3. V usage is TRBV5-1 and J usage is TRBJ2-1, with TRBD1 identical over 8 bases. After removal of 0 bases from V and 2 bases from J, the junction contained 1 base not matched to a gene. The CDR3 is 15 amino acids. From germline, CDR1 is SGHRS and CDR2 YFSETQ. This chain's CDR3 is CASSLGQGPYNEQFF. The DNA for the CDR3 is TGCGCCAGCAGCTTGGGACAGGGGCCCTACAATGAGCAGTTCTTC.

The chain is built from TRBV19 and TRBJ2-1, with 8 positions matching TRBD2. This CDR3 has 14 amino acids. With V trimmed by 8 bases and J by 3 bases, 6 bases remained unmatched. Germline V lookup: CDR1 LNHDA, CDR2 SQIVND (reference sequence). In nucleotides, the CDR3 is TGTGCCAGTTGTAGTAGCGGGAACTACAATGAGCAGTTCTTC. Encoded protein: CASCSSGNYNEQFF. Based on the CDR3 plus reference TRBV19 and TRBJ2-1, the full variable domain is DGGITQSPKYLFRKEGQNVTLSCEQNLNHDAMYWYRQDPGQGLRLIYYSQIVNDFQKGDIAEGYSVSREKKESFPLTVTSAQKNPTAFYLCASCSSGNYNEQFFGPGTRLTVL.

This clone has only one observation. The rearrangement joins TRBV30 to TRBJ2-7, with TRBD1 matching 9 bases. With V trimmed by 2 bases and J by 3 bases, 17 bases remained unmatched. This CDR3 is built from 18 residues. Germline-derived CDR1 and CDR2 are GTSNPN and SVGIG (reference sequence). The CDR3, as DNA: TGTGCCTGGAGTACCGGGACAGGGTTGCGGGACTCGTTCTACGAGCAGTACTTC. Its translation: CAWSTGTGLRDSFYEQYF. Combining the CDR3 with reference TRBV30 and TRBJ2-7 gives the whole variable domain SQTIHQWPATLVQPVGSPLSLECTVEGTSNPNLYWYRQAAGRGLQLLFYSVGIGQISSEVPQNLSASRPQDRQFILSSKKLLLSDSGFYLCAWSTGTGLRDSFYEQYFGPGTRLTVT.